This T cell receptor (beta chain) was sequenced in a study of shared clonotypes between healthy human individuals. Study-wide context: Donors, aged 18 to 49, were a couple of women and a few men. A donor's plate count was three for CD4 naive and three for CD4 memory; CD8 naive had two and CD8 memory one.

Only in-frame clones appear in the TCRdb table, and some are missing; sequencing was by immunoSEQ multiplex PCR. The sample shows 2,100,000 or so clones, 90% to 97% of them seen only once. Those who donated, Caucasian adults without exception, all lived in Nashville, Tennessee. CDR1 MNHNS and CDR2 SASEGT come from the germline V gene. The V and J ends lost 1 base and 4 bases respectively, with 8 bases between them. The length of the CDR3 is 13 residues. This chain joins TRBV6-1 and TRBJ2-7; the D is unclear. The TCR was taken from a man aged 18 to 29 in good health. Sequenced: naive CD4+ T cells sorted from blood. Documented subset: CD45RA+ positively selected. The CDR3 here is CASSEERLYEQYF. The CDR3 region has the DNA TGTGCCAGCAGTGAAGAGAGGTTGTACGAGCAGTACTTC.